This TCR beta chain was sequenced during a study of blood T cell repertoires in COVID-19. Background on the study: Material from acute and convalescent COVID-19 was sourced from the United States, Italy and Spain. PBMCs, B-cell-depleted T cells, or T cells were the source of the cDNA or gDNA that made up the material.

Authors' data handling: Nucleated cell number was recorded as an estimate derived from reference gene primer amplification. Profiling relied on immunoSEQ multiplex PCR, and the TCRdb table lists in-frame clones only, not all of them. That table furnishes V, J and clone size, whereas the DNA furnished D and trimming. The table includes under 200,000 clones, approximately 86% detected once. Trimming cost V 4 bases and J 5 bases, with 18 bases left between them. CDR3 length: 15 residues. Per germline, CDR1 LNHDA and CDR2 SQIVND (reference sequence). The specimen was peripheral blood. The chain combines TRBV19 with TRBJ2-7; D is perhaps TRBD1 (6 bases). The sequence was collected from a woman older than 75 with acute or convalescent COVID-19. The CDR3 is CASSTGVSGSNEQYF. As DNA, the CDR3 is TGTGCCAGTAGTACAGGGGTTTCGGGGTCAAACGAGCAGTACTTC.